Only a few counts were recorded for the clone carrying this T cell receptor (beta chain). Antigen unknown. The record originates from a study of immune characteristics of hereditary and idiopathic chronic pancreatitis. Chronic pancreatitis tissue was collected during total pancreatectomy with islet autotransplantation. Points from the study as a whole: Immune findings may reflect disease duration, since tissue was only from TPIAT.

Only in-frame clones appear in the TCRdb table, and some are missing; sequencing was by immunoSEQ multiplex PCR. Here the sample spans about 6,000 clones, approximately 70% being singletons. Trimming took off 4 bases at V and 6 bases at J, with 7 bases between the two ends. Per the germline V gene, CDR1 is SQVTM and CDR2 is ANQGSEA. This CDR3 has 11 amino acids. This receptor was taken from a human donor with chronic pancreatitis. The sequencing input was pancreas tissue with hereditary chronic pancreatitis. The V gene is TRBV29-1, the J gene TRBJ2-1; D may match TRBD1 or TRBD2 (5 bases each). CDR3: CSVGGFNEQFF. The CDR3 region has the DNA TGCAGCGTTGGGGGGTTCAATGAGCAGTTCTTC.